These 12 T cell receptor beta chains share one sample of origin, sequenced in a study of cytomegalovirus exposure and HLA in healthy donors (dated by TCRdb to about 2017). The library was built by means of the immunoSEQ multiplex PCR assay. The multiplex PCR relied on a mix of 60 forward primers for TCR Vbeta segments and 13 reverse primers for TCR Jbeta segments. Imported from immuneACCESS, the table was reduced by TCRdb to in-frame sequences with V and J called. These copies leave out some clones; in studies compared against another copy, an unresolved V gene accounts for under half, and the cause of the remainder is not known. The sample table lists some 140,000 clones, 75% to 80% of them with a count of one. The ten most abundant clones make up 0.94% of the sample. The source material was PBMCs. All receptors come from a woman aged 60-75 years in good health and CMV-seronegative.

The rearrangement joins TRBV5-1 to TRBJ2-5, with a tentative D call TRBD1 (5 bases). The CDR3 has 13 residues. Trimming shortened V by 5 bases and J by 7 bases, and 15 bases separated the two germline ends. Germline V gene data show CDR1 as SGHRS and CDR2 as YFSETQ. CDR3 DNA sequence: TGCGCCAGCAGACCTGACAGTTATGGGACCCAGTACTTC. Translating it yields CASRPDSYGTQYF.

This clone was seen a few times. This rearrangement joins TRBV7-7 to TRBJ2-3, with D perhaps matching TRBD2 (6 bases). Trimming took 1 base from V and 2 from J, leaving 19 bases between them. CDR1 is SSHAT, CDR2 FNYEAQ, per germline (reference sequence). The CDR3 is 18 amino acids. DNA of the CDR3: TGTGCCAGCAGCTTAGGACCCCTGGGACTCACCCCCACAGATACGCAGTATTTT. It is translated as CASSLGPLGLTPTDTQYF. Full variable domain (rest looked up from reference TRBV7-7 and TRBJ2-3): GAGVSQSPRYKVTKRGQDVTLRCDPISSHATLYWYQQALGQGPEFLTYFNYEAQPDKSGLPSDRFSAERPEGSISTLTIQRTEQRDSAMYRCASSLGPLGLTPTDTQYFGPGTRLTVL.

The chain joins TRBV25-1 to TRBJ1-1; unclear D gene. Per germline, CDR1 MGHDK and CDR2 SYGVNS. The CDR3 has 15 residues. V lost 1 base to trimming and J lost 1 base, with 10 bases between them. CDR3 loop: CASSELGGPNTEAFF. The CDR3 nucleotides read TGTGCCAGCAGTGAATTGGGAGGGCCGAACACTGAAGCTTTCTTT.

This clone occurred a few times. The rearrangement links TRBV4-1 to TRBJ2-7; possibly TRBD2 for D (5 bases). This CDR3 contains 14 residues. V was trimmed by 4 bases and J by 0 bases, leaving 10 bases between them. The V gene's germline CDR1 is MGHRA and CDR2 YSYEKL. The CDR3 is CASSPPGNSYEQYF. The CDR3 DNA follows: TGCGCCAGCAGCCCCCCGGGGAACTCCTACGAGCAGTACTTC.

The chain uses TRBV28 and TRBJ2-7; tentative D call: TRBD1 (7 bases). CDR3 length: 17 amino acids. V lost 2 bases and J lost 4, with 21 bases in between. The germline gives CDR1 MDHEN, CDR2 SYDVKM. The CDR3 DNA is TGTGCCAGCAGTTTAAGGCAGGGGGGTAACCAGTATTACGAGCAGTACTTC. Translating it yields CASSLRQGGNQYYEQYF.

The DNA of the CDR3 is TGTGCCATCAGTGAGTTCCTCGCGGGAGGGGGCAATGAGCAGTTCTTC. The encoded protein is CAISEFLAGGGNEQFF. The J gene is TRBJ2-1, the V gene TRBV10-3; 9 bases match TRBD2. The CDR3 runs to 16 residues. Germline V gene data show CDR1 as ENHRY and CDR2 as SYGVKD. J was trimmed by 6 bases and V by 1 base; bases with no gene match: 7.

This sequence joins TRBV7-9 and TRBJ1-1; 11 bases match TRBD1. Germline CDR1 reads SEHNR; CDR2 reads FQNEAQ (reference sequence). The CDR3 loop spans 12 amino acids. The J segment lost 14 bases and the V segment lost 1 base, leaving 3 bases of the junction unmatched. DNA of the CDR3: TGTGCCAGCAGCTTAGGGGACAGGGGGTTGTTCTTT. Its translation: CASSLGDRGLFF.

The CDR3, as DNA: TGCGCCAGCAGCTTGGCCGGAGAATGGAGGCCGCTACAGTACTTC. Translating it yields CASSLAGEWRPLQYF. V usage is TRBV5-1 and J usage is TRBJ2-7; perhaps TRBD2 as D (5 bases). V was trimmed by 0 bases and J by 10 bases, leaving 20 bases between them. Germline V lookup: CDR1 SGHRS, CDR2 YFSETQ. The CDR3 extends over 15 amino acids.

The chain has TRBV6-1 and TRBJ1-3; no reliable D call. V was cut by 5 bases and J by 7 bases, with 9 bases left in between. Germline values: CDR1 MNHNS, CDR2 SASEGT. The CDR3 extends over 12 amino acids. Written as DNA, the CDR3 is TGTGCCAGCAGTCCTAACTTTAACACCATATATTTT. It yields the protein CASSPNFNTIYF.

V and J are TRBV28 and TRBJ2-3; tentatively, D is TRBD2 (5 bases). The germline V and J ends were trimmed by 3 bases and 4 bases, with 11 bases remaining between them. Germline CDR1 and CDR2: MDHEN and SYDVKM. There are 14 residues in the CDR3. The CDR3 DNA follows: TGTGCCAGCAGTTTCGGCGGGCTTGCAGATACGCAGTATTTT. It encodes CASSFGGLADTQYF.

The V and J genes are TRBV19 and TRBJ1-5; no firm D call. Trimming took off 8 bases at V and 2 bases at J, with 10 bases between the two ends. Germline V lookup: CDR1 LNHDA, CDR2 SQIVND (reference sequence). The CDR3 extends over 13 amino acids. The CDR3 sequence: CASLDTGNQPQHF. The DNA for the CDR3 is TGTGCCAGTCTCGACACGGGCAATCAGCCCCAGCATTTT. The full variable domain, its missing parts supplied by reference TRBV19 and TRBJ1-5, is DGGITQSPKYLFRKEGQNVTLSCEQNLNHDAMYWYRQDPGQGLRLIYYSQIVNDFQKGDIAEGYSVSREKKESFPLTVTSAQKNPTAFYLCASLDTGNQPQHFGDGTRLSIL.

The genes are TRBV6-1 and TRBJ1-5, with D unresolved. This CDR3 spans 15 amino acids. In germline, CDR1 is MNHNS, CDR2 SASEGT. V gave up 1 base and J gave up 3 bases, with 10 bases separating them. CDR3 sequence (DNA): TGTGCCAGCAGTGAAGAAGGCGGGTTCAATCAGCCCCAGCATTTT. Protein sequence: CASSEEGGFNQPQHF.